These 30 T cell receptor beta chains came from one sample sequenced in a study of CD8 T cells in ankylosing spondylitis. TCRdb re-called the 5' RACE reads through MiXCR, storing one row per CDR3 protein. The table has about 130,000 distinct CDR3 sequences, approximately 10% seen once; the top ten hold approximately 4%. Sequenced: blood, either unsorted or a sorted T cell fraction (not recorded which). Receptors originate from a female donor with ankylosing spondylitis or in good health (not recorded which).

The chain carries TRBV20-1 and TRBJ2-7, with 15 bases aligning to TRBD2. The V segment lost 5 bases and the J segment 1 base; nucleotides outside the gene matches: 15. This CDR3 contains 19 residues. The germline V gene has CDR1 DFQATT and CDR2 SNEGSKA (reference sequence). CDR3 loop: CSAHWTSGGGDGSSYEQYF. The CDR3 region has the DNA TGCAGTGCTCATTGGACTAGCGGGGGGGGTGACGGATCTTCCTACGAGCAGTACTTC.

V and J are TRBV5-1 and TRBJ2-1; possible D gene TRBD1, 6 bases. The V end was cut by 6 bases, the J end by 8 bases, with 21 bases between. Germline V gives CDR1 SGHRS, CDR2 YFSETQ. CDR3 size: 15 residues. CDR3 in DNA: TGCGCCAGCAACCCCAGGGGAGTAAGTAAAGATGAGCAGTTCTTC. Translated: CASNPRGVSKDEQFF. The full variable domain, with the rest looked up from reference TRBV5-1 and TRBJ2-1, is KAGVTQTPRYLIKTRGQQVTLSCSPISGHRSVSWYQQTPGQGLQFLFEYFSETQRNKGNFPGRFSGRQFSNSRSEMNVSTLELGDSALYLCASNPRGVSKDEQFFGPGTRLTVL.

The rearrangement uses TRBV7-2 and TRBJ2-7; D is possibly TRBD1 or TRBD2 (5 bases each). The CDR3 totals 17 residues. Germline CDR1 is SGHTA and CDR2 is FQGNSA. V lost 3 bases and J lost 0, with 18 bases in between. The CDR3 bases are TGTGCCAGCAGCTTGGGGAGTGTTATAAGGGGCTCCTACGAGCAGTACTTC. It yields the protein CASSLGSVIRGSYEQYF.

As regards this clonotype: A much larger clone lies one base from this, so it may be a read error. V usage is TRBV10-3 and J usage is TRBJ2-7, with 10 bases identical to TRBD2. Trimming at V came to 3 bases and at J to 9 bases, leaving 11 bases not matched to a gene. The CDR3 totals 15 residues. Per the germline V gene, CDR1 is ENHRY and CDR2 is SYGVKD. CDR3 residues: CAISEGTSERDGQYF. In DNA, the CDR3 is TGTGCCATCAGTGAAGGGACTAGCGAGAGGGACGGGCAGTACTTC.

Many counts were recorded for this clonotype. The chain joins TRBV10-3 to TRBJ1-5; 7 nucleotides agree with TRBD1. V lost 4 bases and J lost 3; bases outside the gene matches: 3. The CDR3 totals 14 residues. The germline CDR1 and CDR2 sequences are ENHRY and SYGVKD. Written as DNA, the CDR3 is TGTGCCATCAGTGGGGGACAGATCAATCAGCCCCAGCATTTT. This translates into CAISGGQINQPQHF.

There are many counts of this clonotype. The CDR3: CSARLGQANTEAFF. The CDR3 bases are TGCAGTGCTAGGTTGGGACAGGCGAACACTGAAGCTTTCTTT. This chain joins TRBV20-1 and TRBJ1-1; 8 positions match TRBD1. The CDR3 runs 14 residues. The germline gives CDR1 DFQATT, CDR2 SNEGSKA (reference sequence). V lost 3 bases to trimming and J lost 1 base; unmatched junction nucleotides: 4.

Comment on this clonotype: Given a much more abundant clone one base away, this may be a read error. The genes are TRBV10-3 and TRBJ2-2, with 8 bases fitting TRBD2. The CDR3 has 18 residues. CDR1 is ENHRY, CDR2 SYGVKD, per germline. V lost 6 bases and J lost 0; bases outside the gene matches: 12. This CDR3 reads CAIRGPGGYLANTGELFF. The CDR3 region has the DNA TGTGCCATCAGGGGCCCGGGAGGGTATCTCGCGAACACCGGGGAGCTGTTTTTT.

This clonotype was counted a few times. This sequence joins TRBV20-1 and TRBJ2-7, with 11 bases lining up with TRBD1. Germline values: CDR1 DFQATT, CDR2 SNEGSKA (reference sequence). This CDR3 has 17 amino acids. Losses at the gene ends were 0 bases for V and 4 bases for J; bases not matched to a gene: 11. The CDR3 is CSARDHLPGQGDYEQYF. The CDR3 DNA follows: TGCAGTGCTAGAGATCATCTTCCGGGACAGGGGGATTACGAGCAGTACTTC.

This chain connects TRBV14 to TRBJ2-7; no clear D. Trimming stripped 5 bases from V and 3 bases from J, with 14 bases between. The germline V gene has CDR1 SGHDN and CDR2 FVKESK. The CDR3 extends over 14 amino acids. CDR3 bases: TGTGCCAGCAGCGTGGGCCCGTCTGTCTACGAGCAGTACTTC. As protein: CASSVGPSVYEQYF.

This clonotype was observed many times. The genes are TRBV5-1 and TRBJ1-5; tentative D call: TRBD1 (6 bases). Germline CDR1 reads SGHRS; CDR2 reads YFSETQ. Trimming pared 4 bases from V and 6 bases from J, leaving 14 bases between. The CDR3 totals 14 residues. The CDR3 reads CASSQGAGAQPQHF. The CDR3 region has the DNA TGCGCCAGCAGCCAAGGCGCGGGGGCTCAGCCCCAGCATTTT. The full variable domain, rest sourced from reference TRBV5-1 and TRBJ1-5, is KAGVTQTPRYLIKTRGQQVTLSCSPISGHRSVSWYQQTPGQGLQFLFEYFSETQRNKGNFPGRFSGRQFSNSRSEMNVSTLELGDSALYLCASSQGAGAQPQHFGDGTRLSIL.

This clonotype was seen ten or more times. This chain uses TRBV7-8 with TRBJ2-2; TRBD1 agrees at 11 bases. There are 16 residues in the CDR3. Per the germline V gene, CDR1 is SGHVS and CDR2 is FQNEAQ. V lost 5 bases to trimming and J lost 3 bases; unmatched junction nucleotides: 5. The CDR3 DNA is TGTGCCAGCAGCCGGGGACAGGGGGTTTACACCGGGGAGCTGTTTTTT. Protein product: CASSRGQGVYTGELFF.

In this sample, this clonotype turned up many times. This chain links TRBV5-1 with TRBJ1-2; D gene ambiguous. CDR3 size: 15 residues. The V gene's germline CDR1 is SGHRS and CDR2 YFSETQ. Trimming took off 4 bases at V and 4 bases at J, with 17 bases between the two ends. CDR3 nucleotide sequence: TGCGCCAGCAGCCCTCGGGCGGACGACCTCTATGGCTACACCTTC. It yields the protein CASSPRADDLYGYTF.

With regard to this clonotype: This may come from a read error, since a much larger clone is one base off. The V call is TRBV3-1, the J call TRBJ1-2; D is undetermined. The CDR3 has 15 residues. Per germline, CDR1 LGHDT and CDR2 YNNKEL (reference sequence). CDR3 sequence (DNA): TGTGCCTGCAGCCAAGGTCCTATCCTTGGCTATGGCTACACCTTC. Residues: CACSQGPILGYGYTF.

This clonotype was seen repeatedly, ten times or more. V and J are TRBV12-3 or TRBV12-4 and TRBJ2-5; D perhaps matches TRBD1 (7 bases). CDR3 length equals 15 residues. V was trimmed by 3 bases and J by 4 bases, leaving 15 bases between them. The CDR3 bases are TGTGCCAGCAGTTTGGAGGGGGCCCGCAGAGAGACCCAGTACTTC. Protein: CASSLEGARRETQYF.

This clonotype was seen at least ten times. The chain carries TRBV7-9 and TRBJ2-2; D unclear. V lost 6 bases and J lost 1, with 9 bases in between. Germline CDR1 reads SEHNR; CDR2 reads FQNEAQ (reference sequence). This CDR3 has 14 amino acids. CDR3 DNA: TGTGCCAGCAGTCCCCGGAGGAACACCGGGGAGCTGTTTTTT. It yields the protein CASSPRRNTGELFF.

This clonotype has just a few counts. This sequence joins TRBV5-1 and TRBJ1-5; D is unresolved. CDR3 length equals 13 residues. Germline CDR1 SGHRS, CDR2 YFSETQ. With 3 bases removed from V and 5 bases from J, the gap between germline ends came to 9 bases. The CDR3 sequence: CASSSEGDQPQHF. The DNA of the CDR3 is TGCGCCAGCAGCTCCGAGGGCGATCAGCCCCAGCATTTT.

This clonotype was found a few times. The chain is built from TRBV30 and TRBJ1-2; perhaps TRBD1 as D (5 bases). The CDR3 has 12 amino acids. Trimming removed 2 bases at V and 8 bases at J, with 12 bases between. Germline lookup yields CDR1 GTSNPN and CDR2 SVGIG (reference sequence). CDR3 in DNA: TGTGCCTGGAGTCTTCAGGGCTACGGCTACACCTTC. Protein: CAWSLQGYGYTF.

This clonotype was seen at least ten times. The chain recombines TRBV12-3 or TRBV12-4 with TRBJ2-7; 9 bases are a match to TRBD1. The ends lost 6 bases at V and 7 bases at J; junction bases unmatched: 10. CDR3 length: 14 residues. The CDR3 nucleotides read TGTGCCAGCAGACCGGACAGGGGACTTTTTGAGCAGTACTTC. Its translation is CASRPDRGLFEQYF.

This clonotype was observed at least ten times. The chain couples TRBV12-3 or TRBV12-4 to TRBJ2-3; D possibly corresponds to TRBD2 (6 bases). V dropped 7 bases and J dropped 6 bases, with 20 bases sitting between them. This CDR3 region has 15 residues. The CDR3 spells CASTPGEKLGDTQYF. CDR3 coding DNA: TGTGCCAGCACCCCGGGGGAGAAGTTGGGTGATACGCAGTATTTT.

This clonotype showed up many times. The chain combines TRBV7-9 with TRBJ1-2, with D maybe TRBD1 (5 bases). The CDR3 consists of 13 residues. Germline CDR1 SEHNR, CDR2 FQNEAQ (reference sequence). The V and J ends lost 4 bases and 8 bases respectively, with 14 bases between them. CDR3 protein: CASSWGTMGGYTF. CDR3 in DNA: TGTGCCAGCAGCTGGGGGACCATGGGAGGCTACACCTTC.

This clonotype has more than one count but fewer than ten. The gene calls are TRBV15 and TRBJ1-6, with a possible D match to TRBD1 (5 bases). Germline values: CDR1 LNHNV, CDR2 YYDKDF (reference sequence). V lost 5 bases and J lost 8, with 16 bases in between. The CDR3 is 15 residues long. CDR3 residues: CATSLGATSDSPLHF. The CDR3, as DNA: TGTGCCACCAGCCTAGGGGCTACCTCCGATTCACCCCTCCACTTT.

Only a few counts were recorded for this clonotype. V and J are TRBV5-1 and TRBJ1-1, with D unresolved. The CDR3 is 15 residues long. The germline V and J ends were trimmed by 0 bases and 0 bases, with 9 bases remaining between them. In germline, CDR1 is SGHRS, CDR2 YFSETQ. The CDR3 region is CASSLDWAVNTEAFF. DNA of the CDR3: TGCGCCAGCAGCTTGGATTGGGCGGTGAACACTGAAGCTTTCTTT. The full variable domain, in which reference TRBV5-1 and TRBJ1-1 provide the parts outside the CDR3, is KAGVTQTPRYLIKTRGQQVTLSCSPISGHRSVSWYQQTPGQGLQFLFEYFSETQRNKGNFPGRFSGRQFSNSRSEMNVSTLELGDSALYLCASSLDWAVNTEAFFGQGTRLTVV.

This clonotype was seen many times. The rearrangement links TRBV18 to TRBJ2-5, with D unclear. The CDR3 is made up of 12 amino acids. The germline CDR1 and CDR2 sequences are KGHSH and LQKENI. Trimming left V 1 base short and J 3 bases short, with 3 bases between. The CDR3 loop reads CASSPREETQYF. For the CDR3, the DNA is TGTGCCAGCTCACCACGGGAAGAGACCCAGTACTTC.

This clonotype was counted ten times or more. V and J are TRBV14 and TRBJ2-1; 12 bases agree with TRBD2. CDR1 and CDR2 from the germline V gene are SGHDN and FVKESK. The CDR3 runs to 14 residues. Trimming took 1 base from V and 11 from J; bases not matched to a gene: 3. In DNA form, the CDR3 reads TGTGCCAGCAGCCAAGCTACTAGCGGGGGGAAGCAGTTCTTC. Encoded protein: CASSQATSGGKQFF.

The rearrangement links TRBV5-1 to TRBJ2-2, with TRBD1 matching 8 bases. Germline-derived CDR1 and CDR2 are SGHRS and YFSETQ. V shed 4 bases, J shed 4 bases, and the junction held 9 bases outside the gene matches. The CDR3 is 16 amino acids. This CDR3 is CASSPGTGIVTGELFF. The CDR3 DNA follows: TGCGCCAGCAGCCCCGGGACAGGAATTGTCACCGGGGAGCTGTTTTTT.

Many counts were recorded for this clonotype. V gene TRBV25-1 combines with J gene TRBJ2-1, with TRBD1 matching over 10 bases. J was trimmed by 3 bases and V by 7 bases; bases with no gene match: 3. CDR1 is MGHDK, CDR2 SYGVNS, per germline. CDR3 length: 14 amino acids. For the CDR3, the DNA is TGTGCCAGCAAACGGACAGGGGGCTACAATGAGCAGTTCTTC. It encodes CASKRTGGYNEQFF.

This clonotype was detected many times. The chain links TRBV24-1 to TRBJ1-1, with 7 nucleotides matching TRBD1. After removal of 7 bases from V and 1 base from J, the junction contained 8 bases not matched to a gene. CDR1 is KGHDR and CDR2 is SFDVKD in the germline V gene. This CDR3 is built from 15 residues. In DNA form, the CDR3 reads TGTGCCACCAGCCACAGGGGCAGCAAGAACACTGAAGCTTTCTTT. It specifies CATSHRGSKNTEAFF.

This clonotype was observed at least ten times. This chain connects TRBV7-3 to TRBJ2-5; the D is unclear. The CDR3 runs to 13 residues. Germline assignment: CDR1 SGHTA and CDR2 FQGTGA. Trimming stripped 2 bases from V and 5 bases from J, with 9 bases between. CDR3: CASSLGPWETQYF. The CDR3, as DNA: TGTGCCAGCAGCTTAGGGCCGTGGGAGACCCAGTACTTC. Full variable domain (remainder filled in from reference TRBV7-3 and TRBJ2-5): GAGVSQTPSNKVTEKGKYVELRCDPISGHTALYWYRQSLGQGPEFLIYFQGTGAADDSGLPNDRFFAVRPEGSVSTLKIQRTERGDSAVYLCASSLGPWETQYFGPGTRLLVL.

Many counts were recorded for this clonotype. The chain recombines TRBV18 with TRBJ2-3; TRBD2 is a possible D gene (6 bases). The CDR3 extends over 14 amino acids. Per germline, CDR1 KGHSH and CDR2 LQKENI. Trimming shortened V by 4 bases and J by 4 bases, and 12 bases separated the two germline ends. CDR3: CASSLGPGADTQYF. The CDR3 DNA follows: TGTGCCAGCTCACTAGGCCCGGGAGCAGATACGCAGTATTTT. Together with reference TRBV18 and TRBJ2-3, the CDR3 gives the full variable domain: NAGVMQNPRHLVRRRGQEARLRCSPMKGHSHVYWYRQLPEEGLKFMVYLQKENIIDESGMPKERFSAEFPKEGPSILRIQQVVRGDSAAYFCASSLGPGADTQYFGPGTRLTVL.

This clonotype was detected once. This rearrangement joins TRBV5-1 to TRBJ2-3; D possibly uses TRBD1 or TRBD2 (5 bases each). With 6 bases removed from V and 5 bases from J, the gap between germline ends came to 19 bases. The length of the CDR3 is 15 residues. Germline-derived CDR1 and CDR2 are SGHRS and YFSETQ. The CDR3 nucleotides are TGCGCCAGCAATACCGGGACCCCTATCAAAGATACGCAGTATTTT. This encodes CASNTGTPIKDTQYF.